Presented here are 29 T cell receptor beta chains from one specimen sequenced in a study of OX40 agonist ivuxolimab in advanced cancers. TCRdb keeps only in-frame clones here, not all; method: immunoSEQ multiplex PCR. Of approximately 81,000 clones listed, around 90% are singletons. The sample here was CD4+ or CD8+ T cells sorted from blood, taken in a trial of the OX40 agonist ivuxolimab. The receptors shown here come from an adult with an advanced solid tumor such as melanoma, head and neck, liver or kidney cancer.

The CDR3 region is CASSTDRGTAGTQYF. For the CDR3, the DNA is TGTGCCAGTAGTACCGATAGGGGGACCGCGGGGACCCAGTACTTC. The chain joins TRBV19 to TRBJ2-5, with D maybe TRBD1 (6 bases). CDR1 LNHDA and CDR2 SQIVND come from the germline V gene (reference sequence). V gave up 4 bases and J gave up 7 bases, with 19 bases separating them. This CDR3 has 15 residues.

V is TRBV28 and J is TRBJ1-2; D gene unclear. The V end lost 6 bases, the J end lost 7 bases, and 18 bases lay between the germline ends. The CDR3 runs 14 residues. Germline values: CDR1 MDHEN, CDR2 SYDVKM. The CDR3 nucleotides are TGTGCCAGCAGATCCGGGTCCCTCAGAGTTGGCTACACCTTC. Protein sequence: CASRSGSLRVGYTF.

The J gene is TRBJ2-1, the V gene TRBV7-3; D is perhaps TRBD2 (7 bases). Per the germline V gene, CDR1 is SGHTA and CDR2 is FQGTGA. Trimming shortened V by 5 bases and J by 8 bases, and 19 bases separated the two germline ends. This CDR3 spans 15 amino acids. The CDR3, as DNA: TGTGCCAGCAGCCCCCATTCCGGGGGGCCCCATGAGCAGTTCTTC. Translation: CASSPHSGGPHEQFF.

The gene calls are TRBV11-2 and TRBJ2-7, with D possibly being TRBD1 (6 bases). V lost 5 bases and J lost 2, with 16 bases in between. The CDR3 totals 15 residues. Germline V gene lookup returns CDR1 SGHAT and CDR2 FQNNGV. Written as DNA, the CDR3 is TGTGCCAGCAGCGCATTAGACCGACAGGCCTACGAGCAGTACTTC. Translation gives CASSALDRQAYEQYF.

This chain connects TRBV5-1 to TRBJ2-5; D perhaps matches TRBD1 (5 bases). The length of the CDR3 is 15 residues. The germline V gene encodes CDR1 SGHRS and CDR2 YFSETQ. Trimming took 2 bases from V and 1 from J, leaving 12 bases between them. The CDR3: CASSFGPQGQETQYF. The CDR3, as DNA: TGCGCCAGCAGCTTTGGTCCGCAGGGCCAAGAGACCCAGTACTTC.

The V call is TRBV5-8, the J call TRBJ1-1, with D possibly TRBD1 on 6 matching bases. The V gene lost 6 bases and the J gene lost 4 bases, with 25 bases spanning the gap. This CDR3 contains 17 residues. From germline, CDR1 is SGHTS and CDR2 YDEGEE. The CDR3 DNA reads as TGTGCCAGCATCACCCGCGAGGGTTTCTGGGGGCGCACTGAAGCTTTCTTT. Its translation: CASITREGFWGRTEAFF.

The chain uses TRBV10-3 and TRBJ2-2; 9 nucleotides match TRBD1. The CDR3 covers 12 residues. With 9 bases clipped from V and 5 bases from J, the junction kept 1 base outside the gene matches. Per the germline V gene, CDR1 is ENHRY and CDR2 is SYGVKD. The DNA of the CDR3 is TGTGCCATAGGACAGGGGACCGGGGAGCTGTTTTTT. Translated, it gives CAIGQGTGELFF.

The J gene is TRBJ2-2, the V gene TRBV9; TRBD2 matches 12 bases. CDR3 size: 16 residues. Germline V lookup: CDR1 SGDLS, CDR2 YYNGEE. J was trimmed by 7 bases and V by 5 bases; bases with no gene match: 9. The CDR3 DNA is TGTGCCAGCAGACCGTCTAGCGGGGGGGCTGTCGGGGAGCTGTTTTTT. It is translated as CASRPSSGGAVGELFF.

This rearrangement joins TRBV10-1 to TRBJ2-1, with TRBD1 matching 9 bases. CDR1 is WNHNN, CDR2 SYGVQD, per germline (reference sequence). Trimming removed 0 bases from V and 7 bases from J; junction bases left unmatched: 1. This CDR3 has 14 amino acids. The CDR3 DNA is TGCGCCAGCAGTGAGTCGGACAGGGGAAATGAGCAGTTCTTC. This translates into CASSESDRGNEQFF.

The chain recombines TRBV29-1 with TRBJ2-2, with 7 positions matching TRBD1. The trim removed 5 bases at V and 4 bases at J, leaving 10 bases unmatched. Per the germline V gene, CDR1 is SQVTM and CDR2 is ANQGSEA. The CDR3 extends over 15 amino acids. CDR3 DNA: TGCAGCGTTATAACCGGGACAGCCGGCACCGGGGAGCTGTTTTTT. Residues: CSVITGTAGTGELFF.

This clone appeared once. The rearrangement links TRBV9 to TRBJ1-1; D is unclear. Trimming removed 2 bases from V and 13 bases from J, with 21 bases in between. Germline V gives CDR1 SGDLS, CDR2 YYNGEE. This CDR3 is 14 amino acids long. Here the CDR3 DNA reads TGTGCCAGCAGCGTTTGGGGAGAAACGGAAAGAATTTTCTTT. Protein: CASSVWGETERIFF.

The chain employs TRBV11-1 and TRBJ2-6; possibly TRBD1 or TRBD2 for D (5 bases each). With 4 bases removed from V and 1 base from J, the gap between germline ends came to 14 bases. The CDR3 sequence is 17 residues long. Germline-derived CDR1 and CDR2 are SGHAT and FQDESV (reference sequence). Here the CDR3 reads CASSSADWGSGANVLTF. The CDR3 nucleotides read TGTGCCAGCAGCTCCGCGGATTGGGGGTCTGGGGCCAACGTCCTGACTTTC.

This chain joins TRBV11-3 and TRBJ2-3; either TRBD1 or TRBD2 may fit D (5 bases each). V lost 5 bases and J lost 6, with 15 bases in between. The CDR3 runs to 14 residues. Germline loops: CDR1 SGHNT, CDR2 YENEEA. CDR3 amino acids: CASSSGHPGDTQYF. For the CDR3, the DNA is TGTGCCAGCAGCAGTGGACACCCGGGGGATACGCAGTATTTT.

V gene TRBV5-1 combines with J gene TRBJ2-2; 8 bases line up with TRBD1. Germline CDR1 and CDR2: SGHRS and YFSETQ. This CDR3 has 16 amino acids. V dropped 4 bases and J dropped 5; count of bases not matched to a gene: 10. The CDR3 region has the DNA TGCGCCAGCAGCATTTTACCGGGACAGGAAACCGGGGAGCTGTTTTTT. As protein: CASSILPGQETGELFF.

The rearrangement uses TRBV5-1 and TRBJ2-7, with D perhaps TRBD1 (6 bases). Trimming left V 1 base short and J 3 bases short, with 8 bases between. Germline V gene sequence: CDR1 SGHRS, CDR2 YFSETQ. CDR3 length: 13 residues. The DNA of the CDR3 is TGCGCCAGCAGCTTGAACAGGGACTACGAGCAGTACTTC. It encodes CASSLNRDYEQYF. Complete variable domain (other parts from reference TRBV5-1 and TRBJ2-7): KAGVTQTPRYLIKTRGQQVTLSCSPISGHRSVSWYQQTPGQGLQFLFEYFSETQRNKGNFPGRFSGRQFSNSRSEMNVSTLELGDSALYLCASSLNRDYEQYFGPGTRLTVT.

The count of this clone is one. The chain uses TRBV5-1 and TRBJ2-5; D is possibly TRBD2 (6 bases). CDR3 length: 16 residues. V lost 0 bases to trimming and J lost 1 base, with 13 bases between them. CDR1 and CDR2 (germline): SGHRS, YFSETQ. The CDR3 reads CASSLAGDSSQETQYF. In DNA form, the CDR3 reads TGCGCCAGCAGCTTGGCGGGGGACTCGAGCCAAGAGACCCAGTACTTC.

The J gene is TRBJ1-4, the V gene TRBV5-1, with D unresolved. Trimming shortened V by 4 bases and J by 3 bases, and 10 bases separated the two germline ends. Germline lookup yields CDR1 SGHRS and CDR2 YFSETQ. CDR3 length equals 14 residues. CDR3 in amino acids: CASSPGSPNEKLFF. The CDR3 nucleotides are TGCGCCAGCAGCCCGGGGTCTCCTAATGAAAAACTGTTTTTT.

This chain joins TRBV6-5 and TRBJ2-1; either TRBD1 or TRBD2 may supply D (5 bases each). Trimming took off 6 bases at V and 9 bases at J, with 9 bases between the two ends. The CDR3 contains 11 residues. Germline assignment: CDR1 MNHEY and CDR2 SVGAGI. CDR3 bases: TGTGCCAGCAGCCCAGGGACTGAGCAGTTCTTC. Its translation is CASSPGTEQFF.

The V gene is TRBV6-5, the J gene TRBJ2-5; a possible D gene is TRBD1 (6 bases). The CDR3 spans 15 residues. CDR1 is MNHEY, CDR2 SVGAGI, per germline. V shed 7 bases and J shed 5 bases, with 20 bases lying between them. CDR3 DNA: TGTGCCAGCACCGAACCAACAGGGTCCGGGGAGACCCAGTACTTC. It specifies CASTEPTGSGETQYF.

CDR3: CASSGIPGTGDSYEQFF. The CDR3 region has the DNA TGCGCCAGCAGCGGGATTCCCGGGACAGGGGATAGTTATGAGCAGTTCTTC. V is TRBV5-1 and J is TRBJ2-1; 10 nucleotides align to TRBD1. Germline assignment: CDR1 SGHRS and CDR2 YFSETQ. This CDR3 has 17 residues. Losses at the gene ends were 4 bases for V and 8 bases for J; bases not matched to a gene: 15.

J is TRBJ1-1 and V is TRBV2; a weak D match, TRBD1 (6 bases). V lost 8 bases and J 6 bases, leaving 13 bases between the germline ends. The germline gives CDR1 SNHLY, CDR2 FYNNEI. CDR3 length equals 12 residues. Here the CDR3 DNA reads TGTGCCAGCCGGAAACAGGGACCTGAAGCTTTCTTT. Translating gives CASRKQGPEAFF.

This clone has only a few counts. The V call is TRBV18, the J call TRBJ2-1, with 7 bases aligning to TRBD1. Looked up from germline, CDR1 is KGHSH and CDR2 is LQKENI. V was clipped by 0 bases and J by 4 bases; unmatched bases: 6. This CDR3 comprises 16 residues. In DNA, the CDR3 is TGTGCCAGCTCACCACCAGGGGGCCTAAGGTACAATGAGCAGTTCTTC. It encodes CASSPPGGLRYNEQFF. Full variable domain (missing parts from reference TRBV18 and TRBJ2-1): NAGVMQNPRHLVRRRGQEARLRCSPMKGHSHVYWYRQLPEEGLKFMVYLQKENIIDESGMPKERFSAEFPKEGPSILRIQQVVRGDSAAYFCASSPPGGLRYNEQFFGPGTRLTVL.

V and J are TRBV2 and TRBJ2-2; weak D call: TRBD1 (5 bases). Per the germline V gene, CDR1 is SNHLY and CDR2 is FYNNEI. Trimming took off 8 bases at V and 7 bases at J, with 17 bases between the two ends. The CDR3 is 14 amino acids. For the CDR3, the DNA is TGTGCCAGCCGGTATGGGCAGGGCGACGGGGAGCTGTTTTTT. Its protein is CASRYGQGDGELFF.

This sequence joins TRBV5-4 and TRBJ2-7; no clear D. The V end lost 4 bases, the J end lost 2 bases, and 16 bases lay between the germline ends. Germline CDR1 SGHNT, CDR2 YYREEE (reference sequence). The CDR3 is 15 amino acids. CDR3 in amino acids: CASSDPLGGAYEQYF. CDR3 nucleotides: TGTGCCAGCAGCGACCCCCTGGGCGGTGCCTACGAGCAGTACTTC.

V usage is TRBV9 and J usage is TRBJ1-4, with D unresolved. The CDR3 length is 14 residues. Germline loops: CDR1 SGDLS, CDR2 YYNGEE. Deletions cut 1 base from V and 1 base from J, with 5 bases between. This chain's CDR3 is CASSVTQTNEKLFF. In DNA form, the CDR3 reads TGTGCCAGCAGCGTAACCCAAACTAATGAAAAACTGTTTTTT.

The V call is TRBV9, the J call TRBJ1-4; D is undetermined. Trimming took off 4 bases at V and 0 bases at J, with 10 bases between the two ends. This CDR3 region has 15 residues. Germline V lookup: CDR1 SGDLS, CDR2 YYNGEE. CDR3 protein: CASSPDGATNEKLFF. DNA for the CDR3: TGTGCCAGCAGCCCAGACGGGGCAACTAATGAAAAACTGTTTTTT.

The CDR3 is CASSLDGSGAYGYTF. The CDR3 nucleotides read TGTGCCAGCAGCCTGGACGGTTCGGGTGCCTATGGCTACACCTTC. The rearrangement links TRBV7-2 to TRBJ1-2; D is ambiguous. The V end lost 5 bases, the J end lost 4 bases, and 17 bases lay between the germline ends. The CDR3 extends over 15 amino acids. The germline CDR1 and CDR2 sequences are SGHTA and FQGNSA.

This clone was counted a single time. The chain joins TRBV6-6 to TRBJ2-7; D remains unclear. Germline loops: CDR1 MNHNY, CDR2 SVGAGI (reference sequence). This CDR3 comprises 16 residues. V was cut by 0 bases and J by 0 bases, with 12 bases left in between. This CDR3 is CASSYSSLRHSYEQYF. The CDR3 coding sequence is TGTGCCAGCAGTTACTCGTCACTCCGGCACTCCTACGAGCAGTACTTC.

The rearrangement uses TRBV11-2 and TRBJ1-2, with TRBD1 matching over 9 bases. Germline assignment: CDR1 SGHAT and CDR2 FQNNGV. J lost 5 bases, V lost 1 base, and 11 bases had no gene match. There are 17 residues in the CDR3. Here the CDR3 DNA reads TGTGCCAGCAGCTTAGTAGTGCGGGGACAGGGACGGTATGGCTACACCTTC. Its translation: CASSLVVRGQGRYGYTF.